This TCR beta chain comes out of a study of blood T cell repertoires in COVID-19. Across the whole study: COVID-19 samples from acute and convalescent phases originated in the United States, Italy and Spain. T cells, B-cell-depleted T cells, or PBMCs supplied cDNA or gDNA.

V dropped 1 base and J dropped 3; count of bases not matched to a gene: 4. In germline, CDR1 is LGHNA, CDR2 YSLEER. The CDR3 contains 16 residues. Original processing methods: Scientists estimated how many nucleated cells there were by amplifying reference gene primers. Sequencing was performed with immunoSEQ multiplex PCR; in TCRdb, only in-frame clones are kept and a portion is missing. V, J and clone size derive from that table, while D and trimming were established from the DNA sequence. The sample shows fewer than 200,000 clones, approximately 86% of them seen only once. The chain carries TRBV4-3 and TRBJ2-2, with 8 nucleotides matching TRBD1. Sequences were obtained from peripheral blood. This TCR was sampled from a man over 45 with active or convalescent COVID-19. CDR3: CASSQGTGLDTGELFF. CDR3 nucleotides: TGCGCCAGCAGCCAAGGGACAGGGTTGGACACCGGGGAGCTGTTTTTT.